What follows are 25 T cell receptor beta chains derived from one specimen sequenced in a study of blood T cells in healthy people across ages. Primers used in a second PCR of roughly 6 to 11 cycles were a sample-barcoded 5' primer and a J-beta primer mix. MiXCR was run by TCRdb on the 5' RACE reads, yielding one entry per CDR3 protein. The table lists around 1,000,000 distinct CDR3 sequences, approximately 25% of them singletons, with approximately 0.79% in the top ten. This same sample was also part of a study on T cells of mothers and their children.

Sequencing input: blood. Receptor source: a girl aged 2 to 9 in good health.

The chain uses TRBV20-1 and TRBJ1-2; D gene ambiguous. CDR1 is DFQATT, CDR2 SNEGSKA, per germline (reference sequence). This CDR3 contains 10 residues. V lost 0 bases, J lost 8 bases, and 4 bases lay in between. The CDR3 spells CSARDQGYTF. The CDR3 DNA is TGCAGTGCTAGAGATCAGGGCTACACCTTC.

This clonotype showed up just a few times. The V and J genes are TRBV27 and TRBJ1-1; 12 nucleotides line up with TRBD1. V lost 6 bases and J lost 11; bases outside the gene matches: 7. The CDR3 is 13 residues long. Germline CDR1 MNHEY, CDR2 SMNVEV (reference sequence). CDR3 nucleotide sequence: TGTGCCAGCAGCCCCGGGACAGGGGGCGATGCTTTCTTT. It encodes CASSPGTGGDAFF.

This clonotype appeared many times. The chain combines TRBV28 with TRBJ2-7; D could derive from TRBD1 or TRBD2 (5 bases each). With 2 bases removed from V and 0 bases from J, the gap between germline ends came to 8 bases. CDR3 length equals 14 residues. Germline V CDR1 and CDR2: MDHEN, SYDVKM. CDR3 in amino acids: CASSLRDRSYEQYF. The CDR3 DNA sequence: TGTGCCAGCAGTTTACGGGACCGCTCCTACGAGCAGTACTTC.

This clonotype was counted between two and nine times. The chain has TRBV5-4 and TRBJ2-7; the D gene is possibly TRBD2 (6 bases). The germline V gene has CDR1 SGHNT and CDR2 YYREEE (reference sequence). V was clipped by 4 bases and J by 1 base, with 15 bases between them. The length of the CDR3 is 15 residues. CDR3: CASSVTGRGSYEQYF. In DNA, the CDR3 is TGTGCCAGCAGCGTGACCGGGCGGGGTTCCTACGAGCAGTACTTC.

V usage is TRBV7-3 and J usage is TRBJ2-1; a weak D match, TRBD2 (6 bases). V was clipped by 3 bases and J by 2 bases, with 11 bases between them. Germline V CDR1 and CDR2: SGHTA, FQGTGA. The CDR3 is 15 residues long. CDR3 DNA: TGTGCCAGCAGCTTTCTCGGGGGAGCCTACAATGAGCAGTTCTTC. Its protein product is CASSFLGGAYNEQFF. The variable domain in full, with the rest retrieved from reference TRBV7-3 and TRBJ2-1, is GAGVSQTPSNKVTEKGKYVELRCDPISGHTALYWYRQSLGQGPEFLIYFQGTGAADDSGLPNDRFFAVRPEGSVSTLKIQRTERGDSAVYLCASSFLGGAYNEQFFGPGTRLTVL.

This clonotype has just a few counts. CDR3 DNA sequence: TGCAGTGCTAGAGCTGTGATAGCGGGAATTCAACCCAATGAGCAGTTCTTC. Protein product: CSARAVIAGIQPNEQFF. This chain joins TRBV20-1 and TRBJ2-1; 8 bases are shared with TRBD2. The junction had 14 bases not matched to a gene; V was cut back by 1 base and J by 6 bases. Per germline, CDR1 DFQATT and CDR2 SNEGSKA (reference sequence). The CDR3 is made up of 17 amino acids.

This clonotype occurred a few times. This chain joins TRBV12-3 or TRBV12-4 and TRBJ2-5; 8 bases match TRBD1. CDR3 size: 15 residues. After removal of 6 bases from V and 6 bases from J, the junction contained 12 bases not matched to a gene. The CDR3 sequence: CASSTDAGGWKTQYF. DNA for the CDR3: TGTGCCAGCAGCACGGACGCAGGGGGCTGGAAGACCCAGTACTTC.

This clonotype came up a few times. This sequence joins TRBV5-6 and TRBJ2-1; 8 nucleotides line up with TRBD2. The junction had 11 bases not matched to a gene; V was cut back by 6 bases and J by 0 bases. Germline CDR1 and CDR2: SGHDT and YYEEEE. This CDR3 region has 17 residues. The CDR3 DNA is TGTGCCAGCAACCCCCCCTTGGCGGGGGGCTCCTACAATGAGCAGTTCTTC. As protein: CASNPPLAGGSYNEQFF.

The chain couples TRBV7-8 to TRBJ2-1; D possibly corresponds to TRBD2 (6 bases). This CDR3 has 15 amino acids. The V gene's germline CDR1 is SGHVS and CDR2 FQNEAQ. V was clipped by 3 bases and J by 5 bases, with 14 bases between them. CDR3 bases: TGTGCCAGCAGCTTCAGTCGTGGAGGGAACAATGAGCAGTTCTTC. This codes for CASSFSRGGNNEQFF. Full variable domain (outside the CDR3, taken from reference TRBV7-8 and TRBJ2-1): GAGVSQSPRYKVAKRGQDVALRCDPISGHVSLFWYQQALGQGPEFLTYFQNEAQLDKSGLPSDRFFAERPEGSVSTLKIQRTQQEDSAVYLCASSFSRGGNNEQFFGPGTRLTVL.

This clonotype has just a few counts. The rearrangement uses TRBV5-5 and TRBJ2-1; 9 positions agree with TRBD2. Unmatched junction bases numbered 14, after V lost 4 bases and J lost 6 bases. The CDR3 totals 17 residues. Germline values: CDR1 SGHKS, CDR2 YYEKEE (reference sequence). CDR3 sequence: CASSPSPSSGVGNEQFF. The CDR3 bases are TGTGCCAGCAGCCCCTCCCCTTCTAGCGGGGTCGGCAATGAGCAGTTCTTC.

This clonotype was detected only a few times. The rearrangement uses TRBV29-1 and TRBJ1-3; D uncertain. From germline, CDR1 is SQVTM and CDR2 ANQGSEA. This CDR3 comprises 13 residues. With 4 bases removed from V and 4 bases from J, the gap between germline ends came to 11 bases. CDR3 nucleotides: TGCAGCGTTGTGGAAGGGCCCGGAAACACCATATATTTT. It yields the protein CSVVEGPGNTIYF.

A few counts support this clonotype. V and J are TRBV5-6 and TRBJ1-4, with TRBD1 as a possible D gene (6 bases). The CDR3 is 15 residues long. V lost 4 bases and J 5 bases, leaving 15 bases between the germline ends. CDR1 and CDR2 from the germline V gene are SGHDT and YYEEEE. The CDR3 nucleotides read TGTGCCAGCAGCAGACGGACAGCTCTCAATGAAAAACTGTTTTTT. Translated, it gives CASSRRTALNEKLFF.

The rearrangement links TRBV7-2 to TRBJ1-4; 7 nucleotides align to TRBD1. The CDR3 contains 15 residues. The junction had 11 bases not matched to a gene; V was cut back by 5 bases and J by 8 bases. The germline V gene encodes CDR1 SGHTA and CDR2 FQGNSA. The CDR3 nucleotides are TGTGCCAGCAGCCAAGGGGGCAGGGGCAACGAAAAACTGTTTTTT. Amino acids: CASSQGGRGNEKLFF.

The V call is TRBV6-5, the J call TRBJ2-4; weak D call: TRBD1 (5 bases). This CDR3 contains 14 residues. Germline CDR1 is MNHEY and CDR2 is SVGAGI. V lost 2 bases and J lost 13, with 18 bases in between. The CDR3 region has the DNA TGTGCCAGCAGTTACCAGCAGGGTGATTTGCCCCAGTACTTC. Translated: CASSYQQGDLPQYF.

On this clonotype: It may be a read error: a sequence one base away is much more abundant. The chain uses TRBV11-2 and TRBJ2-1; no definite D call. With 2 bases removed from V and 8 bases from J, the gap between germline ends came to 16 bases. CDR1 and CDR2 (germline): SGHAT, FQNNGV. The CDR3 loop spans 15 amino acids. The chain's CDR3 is CASSLCPSLVDEQFF. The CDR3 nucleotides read TGTGCCAGCAGCTTATGCCCGTCCTTGGTCGATGAGCAGTTCTTC.

The CDR3 protein is CASAFEKNTEAFF. CDR3 sequence (DNA): TGTGCCAGCGCTTTCGAAAAGAACACTGAAGCTTTCTTT. The rearrangement uses TRBV27 and TRBJ1-1, with D unresolved. Germline V CDR1 and CDR2: MNHEY, SMNVEV (reference sequence). Trimming pared 8 bases from V and 1 base from J, leaving 11 bases between. The CDR3 is 13 residues long.

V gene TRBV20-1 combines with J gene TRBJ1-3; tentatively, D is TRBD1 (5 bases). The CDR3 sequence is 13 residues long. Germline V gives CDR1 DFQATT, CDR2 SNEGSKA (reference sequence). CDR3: CSGRPWDGNTIYF. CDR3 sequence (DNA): TGCAGCGGACGCCCATGGGACGGAAACACCATATATTTT.

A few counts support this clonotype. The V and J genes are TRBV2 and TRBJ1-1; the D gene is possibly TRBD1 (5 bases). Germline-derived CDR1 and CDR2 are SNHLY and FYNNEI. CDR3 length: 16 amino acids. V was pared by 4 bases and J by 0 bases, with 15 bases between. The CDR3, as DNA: TGTGCCAGCAGTGGAGCTCTCGGGGCCTTGAACACTGAAGCTTTCTTT. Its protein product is CASSGALGALNTEAFF. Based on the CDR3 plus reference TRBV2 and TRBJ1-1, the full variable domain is EPEVTQTPSHQVTQMGQEVILRCVPISNHLYFYWYRQILGQKVEFLVSFYNNEISEKSEIFDDQFSVERPDGSNFTLKIRSTKLEDSAMYFCASSGALGALNTEAFFGQGTRLTVV.

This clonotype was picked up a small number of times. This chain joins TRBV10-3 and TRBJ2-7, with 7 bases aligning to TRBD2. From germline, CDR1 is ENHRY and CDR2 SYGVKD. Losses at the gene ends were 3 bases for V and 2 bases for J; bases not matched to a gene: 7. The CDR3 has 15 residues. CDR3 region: CAISDGERGTYEQYF. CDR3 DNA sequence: TGTGCCATCAGTGATGGCGAGCGGGGTACCTACGAGCAGTACTTC.

DNA for the CDR3: TGCGCCAGCAGTTCGGAGCCAGGACAGGCGGTTAATTCACCCCTCCACTTT. This translates into CASSSEPGQAVNSPLHF. The chain combines TRBV5-1 with TRBJ1-6, with TRBD1 matching over 7 bases. Per germline, CDR1 SGHRS and CDR2 YFSETQ. The junction had 14 bases not matched to a gene; V was cut back by 5 bases and J by 6 bases. The CDR3 sequence is 17 residues long.

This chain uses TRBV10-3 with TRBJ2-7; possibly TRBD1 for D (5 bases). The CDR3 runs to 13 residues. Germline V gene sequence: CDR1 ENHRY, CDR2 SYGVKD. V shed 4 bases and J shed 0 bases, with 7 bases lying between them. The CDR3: CAISGQSSYEQYF. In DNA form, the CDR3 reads TGTGCCATCAGTGGACAGAGCTCCTACGAGCAGTACTTC.

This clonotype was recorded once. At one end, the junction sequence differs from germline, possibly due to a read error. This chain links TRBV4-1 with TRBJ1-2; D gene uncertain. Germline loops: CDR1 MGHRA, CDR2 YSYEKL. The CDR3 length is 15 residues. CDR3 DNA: TGCGCCAGCGGCCAAGGCGTCGCGCAGAACTATGGCTACACCTTC. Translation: CASGQGVAQNYGYTF.

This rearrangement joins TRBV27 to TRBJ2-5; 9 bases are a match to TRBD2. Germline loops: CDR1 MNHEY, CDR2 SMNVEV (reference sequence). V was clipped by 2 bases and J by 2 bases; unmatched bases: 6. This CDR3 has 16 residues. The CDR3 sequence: CASSLSPLAGQETQYF. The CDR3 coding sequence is TGTGCCAGCAGTTTAAGCCCGCTAGCGGGACAAGAGACCCAGTACTTC.

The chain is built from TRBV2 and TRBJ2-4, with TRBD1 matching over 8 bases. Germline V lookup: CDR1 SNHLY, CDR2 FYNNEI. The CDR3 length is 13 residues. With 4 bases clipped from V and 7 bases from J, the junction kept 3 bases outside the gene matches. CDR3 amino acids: CASSGQGTNIQYF. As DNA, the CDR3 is TGTGCCAGCAGTGGACAGGGGACTAACATTCAGTACTTC.

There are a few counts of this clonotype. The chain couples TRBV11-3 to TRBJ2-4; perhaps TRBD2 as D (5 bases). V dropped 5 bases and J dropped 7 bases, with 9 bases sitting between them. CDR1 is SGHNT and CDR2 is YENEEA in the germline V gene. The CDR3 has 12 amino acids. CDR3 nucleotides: TGTGCCAGCAGCCTCGGGGTGAACATTCAGTACTTC. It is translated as CASSLGVNIQYF.